This T cell receptor beta chain was observed in a study of shared clonotypes between healthy human individuals. Notes on the study in general: The researchers took only blood, and tissue repertoires probably look different.

Germline V lookup: CDR1 MNHNS, CDR2 SASEGT. V shed 4 bases and J shed 3 bases, with 16 bases lying between them. The CDR3 is 15 residues long. Here immunoSEQ multiplex PCR was the method, and the copy in TCRdb shows in-frame clones only, minus some. The sample comprises 550,000 to 600,000 clones, roughly 98% of which are singletons, and less than 0.35% rests with the top ten. This clone was picked up one time. Its cognate antigen is unknown. In the naive CD8 group, cells lacked CD45RO and were positively selected for CCR7, so terminally differentiated effector memory CD45RA+ cells were left out. This chain uses TRBV6-1 with TRBJ2-7, with D hard to call. Sequencing was performed on naive CD8+ T cells sorted from blood. This receptor was taken from a man aged 25 to 45 in good health. The DNA of the CDR3 is TGTGCCAGCAGTGTTGGCAGTATTTTGAACTACGAGCAGTACTTC. Amino acids: CASSVGSILNYEQYF.